One and the same sample provided the 25 T cell receptor beta chains below, sequenced in a study of tumor and adjacent non-tumor tissue in lung cancer. Three rounds of nested PCR, following a modified ARM-PCR protocol, produced the TCRbeta library. Each CDR3 protein gets one entry after TCRdb re-called the multiplex PCR reads with MiXCR. Among tens of thousands of distinct CDR3 sequences listed, about 55% were seen once. The template was RNA from unsorted bulk tissue. More than 3 cm separated this lung sample from the edge of the tumor. The sequenced material came from distant non-tumor lung tissue. Source of these receptors: a man in his 70s with non-small cell lung cancer.

This clonotype was counted between two and nine times. This sequence joins TRBV28 and TRBJ1-2, with D uncertain. V gave up 7 bases and J gave up 7 bases, with 13 bases separating them. In germline, CDR1 is MDHEN, CDR2 SYDVKM. The CDR3 extends over 12 amino acids. The CDR3 is CASTKGRSGYTF. The CDR3 DNA reads TGTGCCAGCACCAAAGGCAGAAGTGGCTACACCTTC.

This clonotype appeared once. Here the CDR3 omits its conserved ending phenylalanine or tryptophan, so a read error is the likely source. This chain joins TRBV12-3 or TRBV12-4 and TRBJ2-5; 7 bases are shared with TRBD1. The CDR3 consists of 14 residues. The DNA for the CDR3 is TGTGCCGGCAGTTTAGGGGGCTCGGGAGAGACCCAGTACCTC. Amino acids: CAGSLGGSGETQYL.

By sample share, this clonotype is large. The chain recombines TRBV11-2 with TRBJ2-2; D gene unclear. CDR3 length: 12 amino acids. The V end was cut by 5 bases, the J end by 7 bases, with 8 bases between. Germline CDR1 and CDR2: SGHAT and FQNNGV. DNA of the CDR3: TGTGCCAGCAGCCTGGCTATCGGGGAGCTGTTTTTT. It yields the protein CASSLAIGELFF.

This clonotype appeared once. The germline gene is not matched at one end of the junction; a read error may be the cause. The chain recombines TRBV28 with TRBJ2-1, with 9 positions matching TRBD1. CDR3 length: 16 amino acids. Germline V gene sequence: CDR1 MDHEN, CDR2 SYDVKM. In nucleotides, the CDR3 is TGTGCCAGCAGTTCATATCGACAGGGGGTATACAATGAGCGGTTCTTC. Its protein product is CASSSYRQGVYNERFF.

The V call is TRBV20-1, the J call TRBJ2-1; the match to TRBD1 covers 7 bases. The V segment lost 7 bases and the J segment 2 bases; nucleotides outside the gene matches: 8. Germline V lookup: CDR1 DFQATT, CDR2 SNEGSKA (reference sequence). The CDR3 spans 14 residues. CDR3 loop: CSVKTGPTYNEQFF. Here the CDR3 DNA reads TGCAGTGTTAAGACAGGGCCGACCTACAATGAGCAGTTCTTC.

For this clonotype: This clone may be a read error of a much larger clone one base away. The chain carries TRBV10-3 and TRBJ2-5, with D perhaps TRBD1 (5 bases). Germline assignment: CDR1 ENHRY and CDR2 SYGVKD. The CDR3 has 13 amino acids. V lost 3 bases, J lost 4 bases, and 9 bases lay in between. This CDR3 is CAISDGQGETQYF. CDR3 DNA sequence: TGTGCCATCAGTGACGGGCAGGGAGAGACCCAGTACTTC.

This clonotype has a count of ten or more. This sequence joins TRBV5-4 and TRBJ1-1; 9 nucleotides align to TRBD1. Germline CDR1 is SGHNT and CDR2 is YYREEE (reference sequence). Unmatched junction bases numbered 3, after V lost 4 bases and J lost 2 bases. The CDR3 runs 14 residues. The CDR3 spells CASSVQGANTEAFF. The CDR3 DNA is TGTGCCAGCAGCGTACAGGGGGCTAACACTGAAGCTTTCTTT.

For this clonotype: A read error may be the cause here, since a much bigger clone is one base away. J is TRBJ2-1 and V is TRBV29-1; possibly TRBD2 for D (7 bases). Trimming pared 8 bases from V and 7 bases from J, leaving 15 bases between. The CDR3 covers 12 residues. Germline CDR1 SQVTM, CDR2 ANQGSEA. CDR3 sequence reads: CSIKGGKNEQFF. Written as DNA, the CDR3 is TGCAGCATCAAGGGGGGGAAGAATGAGCAGTTCTTC.

The table lists this clonotype with many counts. This chain joins TRBV29-1 and TRBJ2-5, with 11 bases aligning to TRBD2. This CDR3 is built from 15 residues. Trimming took 0 bases from V and 3 from J; bases not matched to a gene: 3. Germline CDR1 reads SQVTM; CDR2 reads ANQGSEA. For the CDR3, the DNA is TGCAGCGTTGAAGATCTAGCGGGGGGAAAAGAGACCCAGTACTTC. Residues: CSVEDLAGGKETQYF.

As concerns this clonotype: Germline is not matched at one junction end, which may reflect a read error. The chain recombines TRBV6-5 with TRBJ2-3; 7 bases are shared with TRBD1. The CDR3 is 12 amino acids. The germline gives CDR1 MNHEY, CDR2 SVGAGI. CDR3 DNA sequence: TGTGCCATCAGTTACAGGGGCACAGATACGTATTTT. Protein sequence: CAISYRGTDTYF.

This clonotype was counted only a few times. The chain has TRBV6-1 and TRBJ1-1; D call uncertain. The V gene lost 5 bases and the J gene lost 1 base, with 11 bases spanning the gap. The V gene's germline CDR1 is MNHNS and CDR2 SASEGT. The CDR3 contains 14 residues. The CDR3: CASSPRHGNTEAFF. In DNA form, the CDR3 reads TGTGCCAGCAGTCCTCGACACGGGAACACTGAAGCTTTCTTT.

As regards this clonotype: The CDR3 does not close with the conserved phenylalanine or tryptophan, likely indicating a read error. The J gene is TRBJ2-4, the V gene TRBV29-1; D possibly corresponds to TRBD1 (6 bases). CDR1 is SQVTM and CDR2 is ANQGSEA in the germline V gene. The CDR3 is 13 amino acids. Trimming stripped 5 bases from V and 7 bases from J, with 15 bases between. As DNA, the CDR3 is TGCAGCGTTAAATGGGGACAAGGGAACATTCAGTACTCT. Translation gives CSVKWGQGNIQYS.

To note about this clonotype: Its ends do not fully match the called genes, so a read error is possible. The rearrangement joins TRBV11-2 to TRBJ2-2; D is possibly TRBD2 (5 bases). The CDR3 has 15 residues. Germline CDR1 is SGHAT and CDR2 is FQNNGV. CDR3: CASSLLNGSTGELFF. The CDR3 bases are TGTGCCAGCAGCTTATTAAACGGTAGCACCGGGGAGCTGTTCTTT.

The chain is built from TRBV14 and TRBJ2-5, with D possibly being TRBD1 (5 bases). This CDR3 is 13 amino acids long. From germline, CDR1 is SGHDN and CDR2 FVKESK. Trimming pared 9 bases from V and 1 base from J, leaving 12 bases between. As DNA, the CDR3 is TGTGCCAGGAGCGATGGGGCCCAAGAGACCCAGTACTTC. It codes for CARSDGAQETQYF.

This clonotype has ten or more counts. The chain is built from TRBV6-1 and TRBJ2-1; 10 nucleotides align to TRBD1. The trim removed 10 bases at V and 5 bases at J, leaving 8 bases unmatched. CDR3 size: 14 residues. The germline gives CDR1 MNHNS, CDR2 SASEGT. The CDR3 loop reads CATTRDRGNNEQFF. CDR3 sequence (DNA): TGTGCCACGACTCGGGACAGGGGAAACAATGAGCAGTTCTTC.

The V gene is TRBV20-1, the J gene TRBJ2-1; TRBD1 might be the D (6 bases). V dropped 0 bases and J dropped 10 bases, with 19 bases sitting between them. Germline CDR1 DFQATT, CDR2 SNEGSKA (reference sequence). There are 15 residues in the CDR3. The CDR3 sequence: CSARDRGDTGREQFF. In DNA, the CDR3 is TGCAGTGCTAGAGATCGAGGGGACACAGGACGGGAGCAGTTCTTC.

To note about this clonotype: At one end, the junction sequence differs from germline, possibly due to a read error. The gene calls are TRBV6-2 or TRBV6-3 and TRBJ2-1; D not certain. CDR1 and CDR2 (germline): MNHEY, SVGEGT. The CDR3 covers 16 residues. For the CDR3, the DNA is TGTGCCAGCACCTACGGTACGGGCTTACTTGGCAATGATCAGCTCTTC. Protein product: CASTYGTGLLGNDQLF.

In the case of this clonotype: The junction does not match germline at one end; this may be a read error. This chain joins TRBV28 and TRBJ2-1; D is possibly TRBD2 (6 bases). Germline values: CDR1 MDHEN, CDR2 SYDVKM. The CDR3 consists of 17 residues. This CDR3 reads CASSMRLAVDTYIEQFF. Here the CDR3 DNA reads TGTGCCAGCAGTATGAGATTAGCGGTGGACACCTACATTGAGCAGTTCTTC.

The rearrangement uses TRBV4-1 and TRBJ2-1; D possibly corresponds to TRBD2 (5 bases). The germline V and J ends were trimmed by 0 bases and 8 bases, with 23 bases remaining between them. This CDR3 region has 18 residues. Germline V lookup: CDR1 MGHRA, CDR2 YSYEKL. The CDR3 DNA reads as TGCGCCAGCAGCCAAGATTTCGGCAGGAGACGGATTAGCGATGAGCAGTTCTTC. Its translation: CASSQDFGRRRISDEQFF.

In the case of this clonotype: The conserved phenylalanine or tryptophan is not found at the CDR3 terminus, so this likely reflects a read error. This chain connects TRBV10-3 to TRBJ2-7; TRBD2 agrees at 11 bases. CDR3 length: 12 residues. From germline, CDR1 is ENHRY and CDR2 SYGVKD. The CDR3 loop is CTATSGTYEQYL. The CDR3 nucleotides read TGTACCGCGACTAGCGGGACCTACGAGCAGTACCTC.

Notes on this clonotype: One end of the junction varies from germline; a read error may be responsible. This chain joins TRBV11-2 and TRBJ2-5; 8 nucleotides line up with TRBD2. The CDR3 has 15 amino acids. The V gene's germline CDR1 is SGHAT and CDR2 FQNNGV. The CDR3 here is CQQLTWRGVGETQYF. Here the CDR3 DNA reads TGCCAGCAGCTTACTTGGCGGGGGGTAGGGGAGACCCAGTACTTC.

At least ten counts were recorded for this clonotype. This chain uses TRBV10-3 with TRBJ2-7; D gene unclear. The CDR3 length is 11 residues. V lost 11 bases and J 4 bases, leaving 12 bases between the germline ends. The germline gives CDR1 ENHRY, CDR2 SYGVKD. Here the CDR3 DNA reads TGTGCCGTAGGCCCTGAGTACGAGCAGTACTTC. Amino acids: CAVGPEYEQYF.

Regarding this clonotype: No conserved phenylalanine or tryptophan is present at the end of the CDR3, so a read error is the likely explanation. This chain connects TRBV10-2 to TRBJ2-5, with 7 bases that match TRBD1. CDR1 WSHSY and CDR2 SAAADI come from the germline V gene. There are 13 residues in the CDR3. V lost 7 bases and J lost 2; bases outside the gene matches: 4. The CDR3 here is CASIRDRQETQYL. The DNA for the CDR3 is TGCGCCAGCATCCGGGACAGACAAGAGACCCAGTACCTC.

On this clonotype: A junction end diverges from the germline sequence, so it may reflect a read error. CDR3: CDSRVSGGYEQYF. CDR3 coding DNA: TGTGACAGCAGGGTCAGCGGCGGCTACGAGCAGTACTTC. J is TRBJ2-7 and V is TRBV11-2; D possibly matches TRBD1 or TRBD2 (5 bases each). The CDR3 sequence is 13 residues long. The germline gives CDR1 SGHAT, CDR2 FQNNGV.

With respect to this clonotype: Given a much more abundant clone one base away, this may be a read error. The V and J genes are TRBV4-1 and TRBJ1-4; D gene unclear. V lost 3 bases to trimming and J lost 7 bases, with 15 bases between them. Germline V gene sequence: CDR1 MGHRA, CDR2 YSYEKL. The CDR3 is 15 amino acids. CDR3 in amino acids: CASSQIHGIGEKLFF. The DNA of the CDR3 is TGCGCCAGCAGCCAGATACATGGCATCGGTGAAAAACTGTTTTTT.